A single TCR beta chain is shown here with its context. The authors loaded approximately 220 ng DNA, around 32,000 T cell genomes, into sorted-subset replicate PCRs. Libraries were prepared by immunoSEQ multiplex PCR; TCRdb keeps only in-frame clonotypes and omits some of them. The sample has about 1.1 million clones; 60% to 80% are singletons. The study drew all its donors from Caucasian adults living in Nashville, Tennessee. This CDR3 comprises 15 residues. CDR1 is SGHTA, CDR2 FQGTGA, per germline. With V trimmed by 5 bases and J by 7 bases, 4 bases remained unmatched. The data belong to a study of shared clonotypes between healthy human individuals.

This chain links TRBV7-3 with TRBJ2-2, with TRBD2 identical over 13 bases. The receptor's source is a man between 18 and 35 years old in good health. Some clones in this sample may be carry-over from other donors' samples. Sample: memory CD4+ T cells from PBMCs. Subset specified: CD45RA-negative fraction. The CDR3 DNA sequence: TGTGCCAGCAGCCGAGGACTAGCGGGAGTCGGGGAGCTGTTTTTT. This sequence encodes CASSRGLAGVGELFF.